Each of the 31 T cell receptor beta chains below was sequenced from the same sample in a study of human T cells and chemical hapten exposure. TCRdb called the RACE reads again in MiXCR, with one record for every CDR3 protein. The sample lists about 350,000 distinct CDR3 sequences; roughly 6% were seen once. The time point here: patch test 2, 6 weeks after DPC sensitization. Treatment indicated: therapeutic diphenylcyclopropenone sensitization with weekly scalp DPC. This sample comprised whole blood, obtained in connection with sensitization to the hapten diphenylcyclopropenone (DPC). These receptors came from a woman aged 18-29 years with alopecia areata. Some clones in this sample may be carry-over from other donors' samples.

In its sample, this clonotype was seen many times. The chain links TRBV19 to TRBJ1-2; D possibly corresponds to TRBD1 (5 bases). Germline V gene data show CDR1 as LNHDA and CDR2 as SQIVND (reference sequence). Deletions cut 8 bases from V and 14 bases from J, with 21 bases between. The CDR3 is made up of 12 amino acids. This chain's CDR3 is CASSDRDLILTF. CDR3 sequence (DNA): TGTGCCAGTTCTGACCGGGACTTAATTCTTACCTTC.

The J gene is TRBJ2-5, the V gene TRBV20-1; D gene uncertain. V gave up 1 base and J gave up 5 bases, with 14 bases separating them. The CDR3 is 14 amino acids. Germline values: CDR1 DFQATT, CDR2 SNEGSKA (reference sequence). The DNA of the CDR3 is TGCAGTGCTAGAGGAGTCCCGCCTGGGGAGACCCAGTACTTC. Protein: CSARGVPPGETQYF.

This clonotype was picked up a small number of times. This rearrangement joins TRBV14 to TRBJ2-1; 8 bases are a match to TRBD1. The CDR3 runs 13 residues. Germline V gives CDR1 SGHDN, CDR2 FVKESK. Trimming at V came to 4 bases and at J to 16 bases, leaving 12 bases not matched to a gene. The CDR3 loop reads CASSPRGQAWQFF. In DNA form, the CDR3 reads TGTGCCAGCAGCCCTAGGGGACAGGCTTGGCAATTCTTC.

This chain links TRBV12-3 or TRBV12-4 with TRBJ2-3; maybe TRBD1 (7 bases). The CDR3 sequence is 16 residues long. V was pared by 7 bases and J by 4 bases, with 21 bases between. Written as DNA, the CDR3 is TGTGCCAGCAACCCGGGGGCAGGGGGTCTCGCAGATACGCAGTATTTT. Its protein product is CASNPGAGGLADTQYF.

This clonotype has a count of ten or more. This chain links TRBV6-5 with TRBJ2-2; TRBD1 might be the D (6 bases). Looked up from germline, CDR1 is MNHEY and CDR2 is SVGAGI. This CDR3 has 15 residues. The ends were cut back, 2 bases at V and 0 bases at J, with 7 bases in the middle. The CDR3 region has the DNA TGTGCCAGCAGTTACGACAGGTCGAACACCGGGGAGCTGTTTTTT. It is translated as CASSYDRSNTGELFF.

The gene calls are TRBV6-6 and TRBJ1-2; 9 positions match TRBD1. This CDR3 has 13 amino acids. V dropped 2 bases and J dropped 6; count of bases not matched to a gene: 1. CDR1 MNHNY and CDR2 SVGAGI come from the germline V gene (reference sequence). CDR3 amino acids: CASSYDRGNGYTF. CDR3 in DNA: TGTGCCAGCAGTTACGACAGGGGGAATGGCTACACCTTC.

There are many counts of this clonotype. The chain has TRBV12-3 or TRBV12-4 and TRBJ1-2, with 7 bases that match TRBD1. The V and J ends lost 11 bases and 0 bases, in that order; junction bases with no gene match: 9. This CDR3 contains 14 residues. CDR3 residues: CAGKTGLPNYGYTF. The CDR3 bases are TGTGCCGGCAAGACAGGGCTCCCTAACTATGGCTACACCTTC.

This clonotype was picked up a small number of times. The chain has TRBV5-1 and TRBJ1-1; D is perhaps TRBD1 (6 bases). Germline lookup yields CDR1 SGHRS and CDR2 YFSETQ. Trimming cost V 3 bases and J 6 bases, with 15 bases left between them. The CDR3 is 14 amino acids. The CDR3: CASSSADRTPEAFF. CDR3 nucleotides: TGCGCCAGCAGCTCGGCCGACAGGACCCCTGAAGCTTTCTTT.

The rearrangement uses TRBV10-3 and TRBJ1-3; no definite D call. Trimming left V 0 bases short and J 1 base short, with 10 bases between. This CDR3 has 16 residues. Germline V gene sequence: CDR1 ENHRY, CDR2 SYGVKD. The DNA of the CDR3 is TGTGCCATCAGTGAGTCCTGGGCAGGATCTGGAAACACCATATATTTT. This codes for CAISESWAGSGNTIYF.

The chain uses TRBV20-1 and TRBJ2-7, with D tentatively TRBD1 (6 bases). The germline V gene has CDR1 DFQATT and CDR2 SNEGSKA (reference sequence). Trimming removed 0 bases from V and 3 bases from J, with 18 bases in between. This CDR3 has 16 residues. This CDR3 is CSARDTTGVLSYEQYF. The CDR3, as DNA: TGCAGTGCTAGAGACACGACAGGAGTTTTGAGCTACGAGCAGTACTTC.

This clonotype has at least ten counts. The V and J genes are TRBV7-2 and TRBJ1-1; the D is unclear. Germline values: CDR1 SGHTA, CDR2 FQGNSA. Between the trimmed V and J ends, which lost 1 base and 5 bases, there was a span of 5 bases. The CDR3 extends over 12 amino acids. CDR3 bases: TGTGCCAGCAGCTTAGTCTGGACTGAAGCTTTCTTT. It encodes CASSLVWTEAFF.

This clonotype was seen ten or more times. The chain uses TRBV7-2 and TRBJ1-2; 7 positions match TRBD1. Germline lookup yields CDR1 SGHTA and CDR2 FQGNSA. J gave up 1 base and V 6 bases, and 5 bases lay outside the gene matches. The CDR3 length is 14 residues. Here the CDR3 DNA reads TGTGCCAGCAGTCCAGGGGGGCTTAACTATGGCTACACCTTC. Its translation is CASSPGGLNYGYTF.

The DNA of the CDR3 is TGCGCCAGCAGCCAAGAGGTTGGACAGAGCTATGGCTACACCTTC. It yields the protein CASSQEVGQSYGYTF. The chain couples TRBV4-3 to TRBJ1-2; the D gene is possibly TRBD1 (6 bases). The CDR3 consists of 15 residues. Germline V gives CDR1 LGHNA, CDR2 YSLEER. V was shortened by 0 bases and J by 4 bases, with 12 bases between the two germline ends.

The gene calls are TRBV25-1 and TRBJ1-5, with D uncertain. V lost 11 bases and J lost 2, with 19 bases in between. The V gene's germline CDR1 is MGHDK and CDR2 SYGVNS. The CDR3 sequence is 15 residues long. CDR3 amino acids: CASPKRDRCNQPQHF. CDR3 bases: TGTGCCTCCCCCAAAAGGGATAGGTGCAATCAGCCCCAGCATTTT.

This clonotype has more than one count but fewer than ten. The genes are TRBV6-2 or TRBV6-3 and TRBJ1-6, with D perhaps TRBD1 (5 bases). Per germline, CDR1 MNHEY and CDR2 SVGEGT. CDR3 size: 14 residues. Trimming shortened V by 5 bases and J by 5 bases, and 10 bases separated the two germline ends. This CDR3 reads CASSMGRNNSPLHF. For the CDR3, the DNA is TGTGCCAGCAGTATGGGACGGAATAATTCACCCCTCCACTTT.

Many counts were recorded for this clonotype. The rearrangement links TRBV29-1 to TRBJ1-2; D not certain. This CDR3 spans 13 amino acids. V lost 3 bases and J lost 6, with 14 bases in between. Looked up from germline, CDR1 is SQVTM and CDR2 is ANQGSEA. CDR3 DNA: TGCAGCGTTGATCTGGGAACCGTTGATGGCTACACCTTC. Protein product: CSVDLGTVDGYTF.

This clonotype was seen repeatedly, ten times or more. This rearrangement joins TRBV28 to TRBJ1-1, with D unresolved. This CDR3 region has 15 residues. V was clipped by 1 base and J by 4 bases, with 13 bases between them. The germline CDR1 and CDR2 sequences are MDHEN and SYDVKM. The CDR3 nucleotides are TGTGCCAGCAGTTTATTCCCTCGCGGGAGCACTGAAGCTTTCTTT. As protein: CASSLFPRGSTEAFF. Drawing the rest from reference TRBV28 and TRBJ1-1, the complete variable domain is DVKVTQSSRYLVKRTGEKVFLECVQDMDHENMFWYRQDPGLGLRLIYFSYDVKMKEKGDIPEGYSVSREKKERFSLILESASTNQTSMYLCASSLFPRGSTEAFFGQGTRLTVV.

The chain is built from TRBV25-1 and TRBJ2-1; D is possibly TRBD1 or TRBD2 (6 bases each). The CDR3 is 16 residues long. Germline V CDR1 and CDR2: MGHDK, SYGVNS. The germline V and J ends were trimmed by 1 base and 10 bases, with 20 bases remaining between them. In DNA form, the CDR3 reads TGTGCCAGCAGTGAATCGGGGGCAGGAATACAATCGGAGCAGTTCTTC. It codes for CASSESGAGIQSEQFF.

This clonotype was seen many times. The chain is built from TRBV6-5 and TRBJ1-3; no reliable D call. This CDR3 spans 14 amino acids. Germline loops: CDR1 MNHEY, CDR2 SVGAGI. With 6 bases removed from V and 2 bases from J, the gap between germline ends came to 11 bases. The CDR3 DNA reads TGTGCCAGCAGACCTTTGAGCCCTGGAAACACCATATATTTT. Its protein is CASRPLSPGNTIYF.

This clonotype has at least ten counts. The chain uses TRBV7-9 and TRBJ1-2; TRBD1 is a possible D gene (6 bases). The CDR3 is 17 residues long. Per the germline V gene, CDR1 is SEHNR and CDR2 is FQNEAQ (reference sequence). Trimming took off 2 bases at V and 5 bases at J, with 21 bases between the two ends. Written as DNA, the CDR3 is TGTGCCAGCAGCTTACCCCGTCTATGGGGGGCAAAGTATGGCTACACCTTC. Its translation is CASSLPRLWGAKYGYTF.

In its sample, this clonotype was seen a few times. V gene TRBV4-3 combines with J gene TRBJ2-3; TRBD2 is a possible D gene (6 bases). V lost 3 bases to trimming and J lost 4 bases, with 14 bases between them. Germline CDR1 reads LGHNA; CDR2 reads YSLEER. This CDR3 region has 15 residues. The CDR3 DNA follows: TGCGCCAGCAGCCAGGGCGGGGCCGTCCCAGATACGCAGTATTTT. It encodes CASSQGGAVPDTQYF.

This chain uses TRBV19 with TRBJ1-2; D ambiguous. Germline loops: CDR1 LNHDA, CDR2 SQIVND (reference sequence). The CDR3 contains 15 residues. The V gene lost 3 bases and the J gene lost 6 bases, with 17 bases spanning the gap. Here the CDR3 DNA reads TGTGCCAGTAGTATCGTATTTATGACTCTGGATGGCTACACCTTC. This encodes CASSIVFMTLDGYTF.

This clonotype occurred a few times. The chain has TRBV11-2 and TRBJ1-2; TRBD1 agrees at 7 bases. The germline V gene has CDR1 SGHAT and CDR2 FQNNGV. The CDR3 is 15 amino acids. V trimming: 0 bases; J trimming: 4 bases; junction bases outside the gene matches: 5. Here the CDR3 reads CASSLDVGTAYGYTF. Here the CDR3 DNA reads TGTGCCAGCAGCTTAGACGTGGGGACAGCCTATGGCTACACCTTC.

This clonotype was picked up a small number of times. CDR3 residues: CASSGREITYKNIQYF. CDR3 nucleotides: TGTGCCAGCAGTGGCAGGGAAATTACTTACAAAAACATTCAGTACTTC. The chain is built from TRBV2 and TRBJ2-4; a possible D gene is TRBD1 (5 bases). Germline V lookup: CDR1 SNHLY, CDR2 FYNNEI. The germline V and J ends were trimmed by 4 bases and 3 bases, with 16 bases remaining between them. The CDR3 extends over 16 amino acids.

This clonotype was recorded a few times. CDR3 in DNA: TGTGCCAGCAGCTTAGGAATAGCGGGGAGCACAGATACGCAGTATTTT. Translation gives CASSLGIAGSTDTQYF. The chain recombines TRBV7-2 with TRBJ2-3; the match to TRBD2 covers 8 bases. Trimming removed 1 base from V and 0 bases from J; junction bases left unmatched: 3. The germline CDR1 and CDR2 sequences are SGHTA and FQGNSA. The CDR3 loop spans 16 amino acids.

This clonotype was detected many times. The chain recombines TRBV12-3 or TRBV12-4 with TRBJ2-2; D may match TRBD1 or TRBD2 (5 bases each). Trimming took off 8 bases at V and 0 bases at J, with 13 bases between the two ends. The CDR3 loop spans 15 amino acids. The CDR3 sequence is CASGRGGSNTGELFF. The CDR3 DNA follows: TGTGCCAGCGGTAGGGGCGGGTCGAACACCGGGGAGCTGTTTTTT.

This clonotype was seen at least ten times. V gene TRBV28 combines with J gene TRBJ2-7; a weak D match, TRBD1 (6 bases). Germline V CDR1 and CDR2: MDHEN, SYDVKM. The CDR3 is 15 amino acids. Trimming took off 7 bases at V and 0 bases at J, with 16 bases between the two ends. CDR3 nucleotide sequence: TGTGCCAGCAACCCAACCCCGGACAGCTCCTACGAGCAGTACTTC. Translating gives CASNPTPDSSYEQYF.

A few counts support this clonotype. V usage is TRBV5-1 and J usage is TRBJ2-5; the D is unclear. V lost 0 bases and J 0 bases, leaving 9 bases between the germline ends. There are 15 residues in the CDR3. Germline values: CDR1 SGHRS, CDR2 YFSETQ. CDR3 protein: CASSLAPTDQETQYF. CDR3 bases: TGCGCCAGCAGCTTGGCCCCCACGGACCAAGAGACCCAGTACTTC.

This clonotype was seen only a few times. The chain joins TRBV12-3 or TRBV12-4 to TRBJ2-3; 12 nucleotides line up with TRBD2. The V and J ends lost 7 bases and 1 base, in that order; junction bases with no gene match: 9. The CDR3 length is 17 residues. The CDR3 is CASNLAGGPLGTDTQYF. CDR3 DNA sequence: TGTGCCAGCAACCTAGCGGGGGGGCCGCTTGGCACAGATACGCAGTATTTT.

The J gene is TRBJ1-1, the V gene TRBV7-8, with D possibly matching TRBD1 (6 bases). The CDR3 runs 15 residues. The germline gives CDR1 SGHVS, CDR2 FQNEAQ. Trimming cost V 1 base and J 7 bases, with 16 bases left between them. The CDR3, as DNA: TGTGCCAGCAGCTTAGTGTTACAGGGACCGCTTGAAGCTTTCTTT. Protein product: CASSLVLQGPLEAFF.

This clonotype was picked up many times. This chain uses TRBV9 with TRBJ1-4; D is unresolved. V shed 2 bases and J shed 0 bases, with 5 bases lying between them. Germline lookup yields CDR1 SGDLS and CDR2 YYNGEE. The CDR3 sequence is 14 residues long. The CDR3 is CASSVTSTNEKLFF. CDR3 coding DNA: TGTGCCAGCAGCGTTACGTCAACTAATGAAAAACTGTTTTTT.